Ten or more counts support the clone carrying this T cell receptor (beta chain). V was pared by 2 bases and J by 10 bases, with 12 bases between. There are 14 residues in the CDR3. The sample is drawn from a study of T-cell reconstitution after alpha-beta-depleted transplantation in children. Unique molecular identifiers were incorporated when the TCRbeta library was constructed. MiXCR, run by TCRdb on the PCR reads, gives a single entry per CDR3 protein. The repertoire holds 150,000 to 250,000 distinct CDR3 sequences, with about 15% as singletons. The J gene is TRBJ1-6, the V gene TRBV12-3 or TRBV12-4, with D possibly being TRBD1 (6 bases). The receptor's source is a human donor who donated a stem cell graft to a child with acute lymphoblastic leukemia. This material consisted of PBMCs from the stem cell graft donor, taken from the stem cell graft. DNA of the CDR3: TGTGCCAGCAGTTTATCAGGGGTATTCTCACCCCTCCACTTT. As protein: CASSLSGVFSPLHF.